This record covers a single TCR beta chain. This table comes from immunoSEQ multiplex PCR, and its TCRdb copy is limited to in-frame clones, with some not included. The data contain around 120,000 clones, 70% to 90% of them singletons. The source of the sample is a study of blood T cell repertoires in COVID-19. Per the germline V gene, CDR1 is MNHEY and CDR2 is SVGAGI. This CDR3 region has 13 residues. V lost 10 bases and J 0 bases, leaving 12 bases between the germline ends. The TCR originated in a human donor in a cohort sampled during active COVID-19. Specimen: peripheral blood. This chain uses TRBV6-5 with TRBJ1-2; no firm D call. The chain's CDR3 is CATKEGPNYGYTF. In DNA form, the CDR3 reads TGTGCCACCAAGGAGGGTCCTAACTATGGCTACACCTTC.